What follows are 19 T cell receptor beta chains derived from one specimen sequenced in a study of CD8 T cells in ankylosing spondylitis. In TCRdb, the 5' RACE reads were re-called with MiXCR into one record per CDR3 protein. Of 15,000 to 20,000 distinct CDR3 sequences listed, roughly 8.2% were seen once; the top ten hold less than 40%. Specimen: blood. These receptors came from a male donor with ankylosing spondylitis or in good health (not recorded which).

This clonotype showed up many times. V is TRBV5-1 and J is TRBJ2-5; TRBD1 is a possible D gene (6 bases). V lost 4 bases to trimming and J lost 3 bases, with 10 bases between them. The CDR3 runs to 13 residues. Germline CDR1 is SGHRS and CDR2 is YFSETQ. For the CDR3, the DNA is TGCGCCAGCAGCGTCCGGGACAAAGAGACCCAGTACTTC. Encoded protein: CASSVRDKETQYF.

This clonotype was counted between two and nine times. The rearrangement links TRBV6-5 to TRBJ1-5, with D unclear. V lost 6 bases to trimming and J lost 0 bases, with 6 bases between them. CDR1 is MNHEY and CDR2 is SVGAGI in the germline V gene. CDR3 length: 13 amino acids. CDR3 amino acids: CASRSNSNQPQHF. The CDR3 DNA reads TGTGCCAGCAGAAGCAATAGCAATCAGCCCCAGCATTTT.

In its sample, this clonotype was seen a few times. This chain links TRBV7-2 with TRBJ2-3; D is unresolved. This CDR3 is 14 amino acids long. CDR1 and CDR2 from the germline V gene are SGHTA and FQGNSA. Trimming stripped 0 bases from V and 2 bases from J, with 6 bases between. The CDR3 loop is CASSLAAHTDTQYF. The DNA of the CDR3 is TGTGCCAGCAGCTTAGCTGCGCACACAGATACGCAGTATTTT.

This clonotype was found many times. This chain uses TRBV29-1 with TRBJ2-1, with TRBD2 matching 9 bases. This CDR3 spans 14 amino acids. Trimming cost V 4 bases and J 2 bases; bases outside gene matches: 3. Germline V CDR1 and CDR2: SQVTM, ANQGSEA. The CDR3 DNA reads as TGCAGCGTTGCCCCTAGCGGGGCCTACAATGAGCAGTTCTTC. As protein: CSVAPSGAYNEQFF.

This clonotype was seen ten or more times. V usage is TRBV7-2 and J usage is TRBJ2-1; D remains unclear. The CDR3 sequence is 14 residues long. V was pared by 1 base and J by 10 bases, with 14 bases between. The V gene's germline CDR1 is SGHTA and CDR2 FQGNSA. CDR3 amino acids: CASSLVDSGGEQFF. For the CDR3, the DNA is TGTGCCAGCAGCTTAGTTGACTCAGGCGGCGAGCAGTTCTTC.

This sequence joins TRBV10-3 and TRBJ2-5; D might be TRBD1 (6 bases). Trimming took off 2 bases at V and 2 bases at J, with 6 bases between the two ends. Germline values: CDR1 ENHRY, CDR2 SYGVKD. The CDR3 consists of 13 residues. The CDR3 DNA sequence: TGTGCCATCAGTGAGGGACAGCAAGAGACCCAGTACTTC. It translates to CAISEGQQETQYF.

This clonotype was recorded many times. The rearrangement joins TRBV20-1 to TRBJ2-5; D possibly uses TRBD1 or TRBD2 (5 bases each). The germline CDR1 and CDR2 sequences are DFQATT and SNEGSKA (reference sequence). Trimming took 3 bases from V and 1 from J, leaving 15 bases between them. The CDR3 loop spans 15 amino acids. This CDR3 reads CSARTGRDPQETQYF. For the CDR3, the DNA is TGCAGTGCTAGGACGGGACGGGATCCCCAAGAGACCCAGTACTTC.

This clonotype has more than one count but fewer than ten. The V gene is TRBV6-6, the J gene TRBJ2-5, with no clear D. Germline V CDR1 and CDR2: MNHNY, SVGAGI (reference sequence). Trimming removed 0 bases at V and 2 bases at J, with 4 bases between. This CDR3 comprises 13 residues. This CDR3 is CASSYSRQETQYF. The CDR3, as DNA: TGTGCCAGCAGTTACTCGAGACAAGAGACCCAGTACTTC.

At least ten counts were recorded for this clonotype. V gene TRBV25-1 combines with J gene TRBJ2-7, with unresolved D. V gave up 3 bases and J gave up 6 bases, with 15 bases separating them. This CDR3 spans 14 amino acids. Germline values: CDR1 MGHDK, CDR2 SYGVNS. CDR3 nucleotides: TGTGCCAGCAGTGATGACCTGGGTCGCGGCGAGCAGTACTTC. This sequence encodes CASSDDLGRGEQYF.

In its sample, this clonotype was seen a few times. The chain recombines TRBV5-1 with TRBJ2-7; D gene unclear. The CDR3 is 13 amino acids. Germline assignment: CDR1 SGHRS and CDR2 YFSETQ. V dropped 0 bases and J dropped 5 bases, with 9 bases sitting between them. CDR3 sequence: CASSLAQADEQYV. The CDR3 nucleotides read TGCGCCAGCAGCTTGGCCCAAGCCGACGAGCAGTACGTC.

This clonotype was seen repeatedly, ten times or more. This chain links TRBV12-3 or TRBV12-4 with TRBJ1-5; 9 positions agree with TRBD1. The CDR3 contains 14 residues. V lost 3 bases to trimming and J lost 4 bases; unmatched junction nucleotides: 1. The CDR3 DNA sequence: TGTGCCAGCAGTTTTGACAGGGGGAATCAGCCCCAGCATTTT. This codes for CASSFDRGNQPQHF.

This chain links TRBV2 with TRBJ2-3; 9 nucleotides align to TRBD2. The CDR3 loop spans 13 amino acids. Germline trimming cut 7 bases from V and 4 bases from J; bases unmatched to any gene: 3. Germline V CDR1 and CDR2: SNHLY, FYNNEI. The chain's CDR3 is CASNGLAPDTQYF. The CDR3, as DNA: TGTGCCAGCAACGGACTAGCGCCAGATACGCAGTATTTT.

This clonotype has a count of ten or more. The gene calls are TRBV12-3 or TRBV12-4 and TRBJ2-1, with 11 positions matching TRBD2. There are 15 residues in the CDR3. The J segment lost 6 bases and the V segment lost 2 bases, leaving 3 bases of the junction unmatched. CDR3 in amino acids: CASSLTSGSLNEQFF. The CDR3 nucleotides are TGTGCCAGCAGTTTAACTAGCGGGAGTCTCAATGAGCAGTTCTTC.

This clonotype was counted many times. V is TRBV3-1 and J is TRBJ1-2; D is uncertain. Germline V gives CDR1 LGHDT, CDR2 YNNKEL (reference sequence). CDR3 length: 14 amino acids. V was pared by 4 bases and J by 6 bases, with 15 bases between. DNA of the CDR3: TGTGCCAGCAGCCCGGGAACAGTATATCATGGCTACACCTTC. It yields the protein CASSPGTVYHGYTF.

This clonotype has at least ten counts. The rearrangement links TRBV12-3 or TRBV12-4 to TRBJ1-2; D is unclear. This CDR3 region has 12 residues. V shed 2 bases and J shed 4 bases, with 5 bases lying between them. In DNA, the CDR3 is TGTGCCAGCAGTTTAACAGCCTATGGCTACACCTTC. This codes for CASSLTAYGYTF.

This chain links TRBV5-1 with TRBJ1-3, with a possible D match to TRBD1 (5 bases). Per the germline V gene, CDR1 is SGHRS and CDR2 is YFSETQ. The CDR3 is 14 residues long. Deletions cut 4 bases from V and 1 base from J, with 9 bases between. The CDR3 spells CASSMGGSGNTIYF. The CDR3, as DNA: TGCGCCAGCAGCATGGGGGGGTCTGGAAACACCATATATTTT. The full variable domain, its missing parts supplied by reference TRBV5-1 and TRBJ1-3, is KAGVTQTPRYLIKTRGQQVTLSCSPISGHRSVSWYQQTPGQGLQFLFEYFSETQRNKGNFPGRFSGRQFSNSRSEMNVSTLELGDSALYLCASSMGGSGNTIYFGEGSWLTVV.

This clonotype was seen repeatedly, ten times or more. The gene calls are TRBV7-2 and TRBJ2-7; TRBD1 is a possible D gene (6 bases). The germline gives CDR1 SGHTA, CDR2 FQGNSA. The CDR3 runs 12 residues. The V gene lost 5 bases and the J gene lost 5 bases, with 10 bases spanning the gap. The DNA for the CDR3 is TGTGCCAGCAGCCACAGGGTTCACGAGCAGTACTTC. It codes for CASSHRVHEQYF.

This clonotype was observed many times. One end of the junction is discordant with germline, which a read error may explain. The chain is built from TRBV12-3 or TRBV12-4 and TRBJ2-5; 10 bases match TRBD2. The CDR3 is 14 residues long. The CDR3, as DNA: TGTGCCAACAGTTCAACTAGCGGGGTAGAGACCCAGTACTTC. This codes for CANSSTSGVETQYF.

This clonotype was observed a few times. The chain is built from TRBV5-6 and TRBJ2-3, with unresolved D. Trimming took off 5 bases at V and 1 base at J, with 20 bases between the two ends. The CDR3 is 17 residues long. Germline assignment: CDR1 SGHDT and CDR2 YYEEEE. Here the CDR3 DNA reads TGTGCCAGCAGTGCTCCCTTGGAGCAAAGGGGCACAGATACGCAGTATTTT. Protein sequence: CASSAPLEQRGTDTQYF.